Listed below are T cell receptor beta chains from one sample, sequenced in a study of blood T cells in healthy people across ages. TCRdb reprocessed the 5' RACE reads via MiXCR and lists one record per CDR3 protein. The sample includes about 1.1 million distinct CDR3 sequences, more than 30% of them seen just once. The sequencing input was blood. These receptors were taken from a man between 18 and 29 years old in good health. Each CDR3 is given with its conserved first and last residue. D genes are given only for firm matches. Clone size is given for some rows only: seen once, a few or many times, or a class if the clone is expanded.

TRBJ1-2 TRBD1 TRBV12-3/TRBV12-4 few CASSVTGTVVGYTF TGTGCCAGCAGCGTAACCGGGACAGTGGTCGGCTACACCTTC
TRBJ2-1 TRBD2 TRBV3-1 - CASSQDLAAYSYNEQFF TGTGCCAGCAGCCAAGATCTAGCGGCTTACTCCTACAATGAGCAGTTCTTC
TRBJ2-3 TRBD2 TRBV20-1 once CSAQLAGVPDTQYF TGCAGTGCTCAACTAGCGGGAGTGCCAGATACGCAGTATTTT
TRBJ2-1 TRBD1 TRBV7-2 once CASLQDRVSYNEQFF TGTGCCAGTTTACAGGACAGGGTCTCCTACAATGAGCAGTTCTTC
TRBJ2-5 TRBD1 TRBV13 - CASSSLQGASQETQYF TGTGCCAGCAGCTCCTTACAGGGGGCTTCCCAAGAGACCCAGTACTTC
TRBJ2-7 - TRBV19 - CASSIVLERSYNEQYF TGTGCCAGTAGTATAGTTTTGGAGCGGTCCTACAATGAGCAGTACTTC
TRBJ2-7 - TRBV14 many CASSQGLGYEQYF TGTGCCAGCAGCCAAGGGCTAGGCTACGAGCAGTACTTC
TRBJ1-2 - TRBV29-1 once CSVDLDGGPYGYTF TGCAGCGTTGACCTCGACGGGGGGCCCTATGGCTACACCTTC
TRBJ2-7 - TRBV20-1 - CSAQLAYEQYF TGCAGTGCCCAACTAGCATACGAGCAGTACTTC
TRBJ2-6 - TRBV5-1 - CASSYGQTANVLTF TGCGCCAGCAGCTATGGACAGACCGCCAACGTCCTGACTTTC
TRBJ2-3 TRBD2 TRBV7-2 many CASSLTSGGFTDTQYF TGTGCCAGCAGCTTAACTAGCGGGGGGTTCACAGATACGCAGTATTTT
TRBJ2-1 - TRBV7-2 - CASSLARQGFYNEQFF TGTGCCAGCAGCTTAGCTCGGCAGGGCTTCTACAATGAGCAGTTCTTC
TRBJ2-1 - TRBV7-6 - CTSSLVGAQGYNEQFF TGTACCAGCAGCTTAGTGGGGGCCCAGGGATACAATGAGCAGTTCTTC
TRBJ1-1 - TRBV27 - CASSPLDGANTEAFF TGTGCCAGCAGTCCCCTCGACGGAGCGAACACTGAAGCTTTCTTT
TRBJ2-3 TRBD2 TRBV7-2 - CASSLTMSGSALTDTQYF TGTGCCAGCAGCCTTACAATGAGCGGGAGCGCCCTCACAGATACGCAGTATTTT
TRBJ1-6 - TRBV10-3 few CAISLTEYNSPLHF TGTGCCATCAGCCTGACAGAGTATAATTCACCCCTCCACTTT
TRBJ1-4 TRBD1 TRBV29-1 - CSIPTGGNEKLFF TGCAGCATCCCGACAGGGGGGAATGAAAAACTGTTTTTT
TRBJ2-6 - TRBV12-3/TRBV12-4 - CASSLALLRSGANVLTF TGTGCCAGCAGTTTAGCGCTGTTGAGATCAGGGGCCAACGTCCTGACTTTC
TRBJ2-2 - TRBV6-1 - CASMGGPNTGELFF TGTGCCAGCATGGGGGGACCGAACACCGGGGAGCTGTTTTTT
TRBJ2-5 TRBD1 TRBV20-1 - CSARAGDRVNEQYF TGCAGTGCTAGAGCAGGGGACAGGGTCAATGAGCAGTACTTC
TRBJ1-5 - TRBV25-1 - CASSGMWGTSDSNQPQHF TGTGCCAGCAGTGGAATGTGGGGGACGTCCGACAGCAATCAGCCCCAGCATTTT
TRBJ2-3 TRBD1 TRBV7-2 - CASRLTGTGRDTQYF TGTGCCAGCCGCTTAACCGGGACAGGGAGGGATACGCAGTATTTT
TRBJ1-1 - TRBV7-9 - CASSLARSEAFF TGTGCCAGCAGCTTAGCGCGGAGCGAAGCTTTCTTT
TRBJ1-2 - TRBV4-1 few CASSQLELDHTNYGYTF TGCGCCAGCAGCCAACTCGAGTTGGACCACACTAACTATGGCTACACCTTC
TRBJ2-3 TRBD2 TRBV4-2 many CASSQDVRGGRDTQYF TGTGCCAGCAGCCAAGATGTGCGGGGGGGCAGAGATACGCAGTATTTT
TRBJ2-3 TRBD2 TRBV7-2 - CASRKSGGGEIASSTDTQYF TGTGCCAGCAGAAAAAGTGGCGGGGGAGAAATAGCTTCTAGCACAGATACGCAGTATTTT
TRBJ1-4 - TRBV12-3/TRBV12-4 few CASGFEVGEKLFF TGTGCCAGCGGCTTCGAGGTCGGCGAAAAACTGTTTTTT
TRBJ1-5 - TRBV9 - CASGVGRGEPQHF TGTGCCAGCGGCGTAGGGCGCGGTGAGCCCCAGCATTTT
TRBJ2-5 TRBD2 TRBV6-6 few CASSYETSGQETQYF TGTGCCAGCAGTTACGAAACTAGCGGGCAAGAGACCCAGTACTTC
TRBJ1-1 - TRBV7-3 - CASSLTPTGGNTEAFF TGTGCCAGCAGCTTAACGCCGACCGGGGGGAACACTGAAGCTTTCTTT
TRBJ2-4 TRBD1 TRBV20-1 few CSASPRTGKAKNIQYF TGCAGTGCTAGTCCTAGGACAGGGAAGGCCAAAAACATTCAGTACTTC
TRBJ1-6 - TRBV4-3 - CASSHQENSPLHF TGCGCCAGCAGCCATCAAGAGAATTCACCCCTCCACTTT
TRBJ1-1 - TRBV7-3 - CASSSQGGEGVAFF TGTGCCAGCAGCTCCCAGGGAGGTGAGGGGGTAGCTTTCTTT
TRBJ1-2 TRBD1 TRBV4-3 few CASSQGWAGGVYGYTF TGCGCCAGCAGCCAAGGTTGGGCAGGGGGGGTCTATGGCTACACCTTC
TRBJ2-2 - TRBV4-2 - CASSQSENGELFF TGTGCCAGCAGCCAGTCGGAAAACGGGGAGCTGTTTTTT
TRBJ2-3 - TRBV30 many CAWSPLGSVRTDTQYF TGTGCCTGGAGTCCCCTGGGTAGCGTACGCACAGATACGCAGTATTTT
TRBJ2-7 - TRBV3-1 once CASSQDPHNEQYF TGTGCCAGCAGCCAAGATCCCCACAATGAGCAGTACTTC
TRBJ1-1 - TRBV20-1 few CSASFPGYTEAFF TGCAGTGCTAGTTTCCCGGGGTACACTGAAGCTTTCTTT
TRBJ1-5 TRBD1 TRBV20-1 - CSARKGTGQLNSNQPQHF TGCAGTGCTCGGAAGGGAACGGGACAGCTTAATAGCAATCAGCCCCAGCATTTT
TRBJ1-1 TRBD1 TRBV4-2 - CASSQSGTGVVLGTEAFF TGTGCCAGCAGCCAAAGCGGGACAGGGGTCGTCTTGGGCACTGAAGCTTTCTTT
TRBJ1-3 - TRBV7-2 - CASSFGGAVSGNTIYF TGTGCCAGCAGCTTTGGGGGGGCCGTCTCTGGAAACACCATATATTTT
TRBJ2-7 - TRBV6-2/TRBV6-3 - CASRKQIYYEQYF TGTGCCAGCAGGAAACAGATCTACTACGAGCAGTACTTC
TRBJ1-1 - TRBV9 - CASSVVRGGAEAFF TGTGCCAGCAGCGTAGTGAGGGGGGGGGCTGAAGCTTTCTTT
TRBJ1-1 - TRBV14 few CASSQVGVGRRAEAFF TGTGCCAGCAGCCAAGTTGGGGTGGGGCGTCGCGCTGAAGCTTTCTTT
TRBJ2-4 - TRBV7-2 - CASSLVGRLAKNIQYF TGTGCCAGCAGCTTAGTAGGACGGCTAGCCAAAAACATTCAGTACTTC
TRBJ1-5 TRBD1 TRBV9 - CASARTGETQPQHF TGTGCCAGCGCCAGGACAGGGGAAACTCAGCCCCAGCATTTT
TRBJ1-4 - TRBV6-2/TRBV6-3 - CASSYSEIPEKLFF TGTGCCAGCAGTTACTCAGAGATTCCGGAAAAACTGTTTTTT
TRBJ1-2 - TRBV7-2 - CASSLYRDGDGYTF TGTGCCAGCAGCTTATACCGGGACGGAGATGGCTACACCTTC
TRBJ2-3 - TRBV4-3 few CASSPGAGGTSGDTQYF TGCGCCAGCAGCCCTGGGGCAGGAGGTACGTCGGGAGATACGCAGTATTTT
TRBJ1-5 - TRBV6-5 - CASSNTTPPRGQPQHF TGTGCCAGCAGTAACACCACACCTCCGCGCGGTCAGCCCCAGCATTTT
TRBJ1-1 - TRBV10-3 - CAISESLADPGAFF TGTGCCATCAGTGAGTCGTTAGCAGATCCCGGAGCTTTCTTT
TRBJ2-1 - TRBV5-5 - CASSLGQVLFGEQFF TGTGCCAGCAGCTTGGGACAGGTGTTATTCGGTGAGCAGTTCTTC
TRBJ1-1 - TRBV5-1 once CASSFRRGDTEAFF TGCGCCAGCAGCTTCCGGCGAGGGGACACTGAAGCTTTCTTT